The rows below give T cell receptor beta chains drawn from one sample of a study of beta chain features in type 1 diabetes. Here immunoSEQ multiplex PCR was the method, and the copy in TCRdb shows in-frame clones only, minus some. The data contain approximately 41,000 clones, 65% to 70% of them seen just once; the ten biggest clones take up roughly 1.7%. Sequenced: Tregs from blood. All receptors derive from a man under 40 with type 1 diabetes. Some clones in this sample may be carry-over from other donors' samples. The CDR3 runs from the conserved cysteine through the conserved F or W. The D gene is left open where the match is weak. Rows give clone size only sometimes, using once, few, many, or a class for an expanded clone.

clone size	J gene	D gene	V gene	CDR3 protein	CDR3 DNA
-	TRBJ1-5	-	TRBV28	CASSYSWQPQHF	TGTGCCAGCAGTTACAGTTGGCAGCCCCAGCATTTT
-	TRBJ1-1	-	TRBV2	CASNGAVNTEAFF	TGTGCCAGCAATGGGGCAGTGAACACTGAAGCTTTCTTT
few	TRBJ1-3	TRBD1	TRBV5-1	CASSGGQGSGNTIYF	TGCGCCAGCAGCGGAGGACAGGGTTCAGGAAACACCATATATTTT
-	TRBJ1-1	-	TRBV18	CASSPPRRAGTEAFF	TGTGCCAGCTCACCCCCGAGAAGGGCGGGCACTGAAGCTTTCTTT
-	TRBJ1-4	TRBD1	TRBV5-4	CASSLGQGATTNEKLFF	TGTGCCAGCAGCTTGGGTCAGGGGGCGACAACTAATGAAAAACTGTTTTTT
-	TRBJ1-1	TRBD1	TRBV27	CASSRGQGRSLGTEAFF	TGTGCCAGCAGTAGAGGACAGGGTAGGAGTTTGGGCACTGAAGCTTTCTTT
few	TRBJ1-6	-	TRBV11-2	CASSPGSSYNSPLHF	TGTGCCAGCAGCCCGGGGAGCTCCTATAATTCACCCCTCCACTTT
few	TRBJ2-1	TRBD2	TRBV2	CASSGTSGNNEQFF	TGTGCCAGCAGTGGTACTAGCGGCAACAATGAGCAGTTCTTC
-	TRBJ2-7	TRBD1	TRBV27	CASRRQGLYEQYF	TGTGCCAGCAGAAGACAGGGCCTCTACGAGCAGTACTTC
few	TRBJ2-1	TRBD2	TRBV7-9	CASSTGLAVNEQFF	TGTGCCAGCAGCACGGGACTAGCGGTGAATGAGCAGTTCTTC
few	TRBJ1-2	TRBD1	TRBV18	CASSQGQGSYGYTF	TGTGCCAGCTCTCAAGGACAGGGTTCCTATGGCTACACCTTC
-	TRBJ1-1	-	TRBV7-8	CASSLWSGEGSTEAFF	TGTGCCAGCAGCTTATGGTCTGGGGAGGGAAGCACTGAAGCTTTCTTT
few	TRBJ1-1	-	TRBV7-2	CASSPPAPLGAFF	TGTGCCAGCAGCCCCCCTGCTCCACTAGGGGCTTTCTTT
-	TRBJ2-3	-	TRBV6-6	CASSYPGSRTDTQYF	TGTGCCAGCAGTTACCCGGGGAGTCGCACAGATACGCAGTATTTT
once	TRBJ1-6	-	TRBV7-3	CASKGASGSPLHF	TGTGCCAGCAAAGGGGCGTCGGGTTCACCCCTCCACTTT
-	TRBJ1-5	TRBD1	TRBV18	CASSETGGNQPQHF	TGTGCCAGCTCAGAGACAGGGGGTAATCAGCCCCAGCATTTT
-	TRBJ2-7	-	TRBV18	CASSLANEQYF	TGTGCCAGCTCACTAGCGAACGAGCAGTACTTC
-	TRBJ2-7	TRBD2	TRBV7-2	CASSPQRGTYEQYF	TGTGCCAGCAGCCCCCAGCGGGGAACCTACGAGCAGTACTTC
-	TRBJ2-7	-	TRBV19	CASSISRDHEQYF	TGTGCCAGTAGTATCTCCAGGGATCACGAGCAGTACTTC
-	TRBJ2-7	TRBD1	TRBV2	CASRRDSYEQYF	TGTGCCAGCAGACGGGACAGCTACGAGCAGTACTTC
-	TRBJ2-1	-	TRBV5-4	CASSLRNEQFF	TGTGCCAGCAGCTTGCGTAATGAGCAGTTCTTC
-	TRBJ2-7	TRBD1	TRBV11-2	CASSSTFSTGGPTYEQYF	TGTGCCAGCAGCTCGACCTTTAGTACAGGGGGTCCCACCTACGAGCAGTACTTC
-	TRBJ1-5	-	TRBV12-5	CASGLVQARGVLYSNQPQHF	TGTGCTAGTGGTTTGGTACAAGCGCGTGGCGTACTGTATAGCAATCAGCCCCAGCATTTT
-	TRBJ2-7	-	TRBV28	CASTVSTGRIQTYEQYF	TGTGCCAGCACCGTTTCGACAGGTCGCATACAAACCTACGAGCAGTACTTC
-	TRBJ1-2	-	TRBV7-8	CASSLGLWGLSTF	TGTGCCAGCAGCTTAGGGCTGTGGGGCCTGAGCACCTTC
-	TRBJ2-1	TRBD1	TRBV7-9	CASSPNWDRAYNEQFF	TGTGCCAGCAGCCCGAATTGGGACAGGGCCTACAATGAGCAGTTCTTC
-	TRBJ2-3	TRBD2	TRBV7-2	CASSFLAGGTDTQYF	TGTGCCAGCAGCTTCCTAGCGGGGGGCACAGATACGCAGTATTTT
-	TRBJ2-7	-	TRBV27	CASSHHQGGNEQYF	TGTGCCAGCAGTCACCACCAGGGGGGAAACGAGCAGTACTTC
-	TRBJ1-2	-	TRBV19	CASRSGANYGYTF	TGTGCCAGTCGTAGTGGAGCTAACTATGGCTACACCTTC
-	TRBJ2-1	TRBD1	TRBV9	CASSIRTGYGNEQFF	TGTGCCAGCAGCATTAGGACAGGGTACGGCAATGAGCAGTTCTTC
few	TRBJ2-3	TRBD1	TRBV5-5	CATSSFARDRDIQYF	TGTGCCACCAGCAGCTTCGCAAGGGACAGGGATATACAGTATTTT
-	TRBJ1-1	-	TRBV28	CASSSSDWNGATEAFF	TGTGCCAGCAGTTCCTCAGACTGGAACGGCGCCACTGAAGCTTTCTTT
-	TRBJ1-1	-	TRBV27	CASGSHGAEAFF	TGTGCCAGCGGATCCCACGGGGCTGAAGCTTTCTTT
few	TRBJ2-7	TRBD1	TRBV10-3	CAISYQTGTELGEQYF	TGTGCCATCAGTTACCAGACCGGGACAGAGCTAGGCGAGCAGTACTTC
few	TRBJ2-7	TRBD1	TRBV28	CASSPPGQGSREQYF	TGTGCCAGCAGCCCGCCGGGACAGGGGAGTCGCGAGCAGTACTTC
medium-sized	TRBJ2-2	-	TRBV28	CASSLRNTGELFF	TGTGCCAGCAGTTTACGGAACACCGGGGAGCTGTTTTTT
-	TRBJ2-7	-	TRBV5-4	CASSVGLGGEQYF	TGTGCCAGCAGCGTAGGACTCGGCGGCGAGCAGTACTTC
-	TRBJ1-2	-	TRBV19	CASTGELYGYTF	TGTGCCAGTACCGGGGAGCTCTATGGCTACACCTTC
-	TRBJ1-6	TRBD1	TRBV28	CASSYLGQGSSPLHF	TGTGCCAGCAGCTACCTGGGACAGGGAAGTTCACCCCTCCACTTT
-	TRBJ1-1	-	TRBV28	CASSEGVGLRAFF	TGTGCCAGCAGTGAAGGGGTGGGCTTGAGAGCTTTCTTT
once	TRBJ1-2	-	TRBV11-1	CASSQTFNYGYTF	TGTGCCAGCAGCCAGACATTTAACTATGGCTACACCTTC
-	TRBJ2-2	-	TRBV21-1	CASSMPIPGLAAQGAGELFF	TGTGCCAGCAGCATGCCGATTCCGGGACTAGCGGCCCAAGGCGCCGGGGAGCTGTTTTTT
-	TRBJ1-1	-	TRBV9	CASSVSSGNTEAFF	TGTGCCAGCAGCGTATCATCAGGGAACACTGAAGCTTTCTTT
-	TRBJ1-2	TRBD1	TRBV7-3	CASSQGQGARLGGYTF	TGTGCCAGCAGCCAAGGGCAGGGGGCAAGGTTGGGCGGCTACACCTTC
-	TRBJ1-1	-	TRBV6-1	CASSDPLIGAFF	TGTGCCAGCAGTGACCCGCTCATCGGAGCTTTCTTT
-	TRBJ2-5	TRBD2	TRBV5-1	CASSLAAGGPWQTQYF	TGCGCCAGCAGCTTGGCCGCGGGGGGGCCTTGGCAGACCCAGTACTTC
-	TRBJ2-2	-	TRBV9	CASSVGGVIGELFF	TGTGCCAGCAGCGTTGGGGGCGTAATCGGGGAGCTGTTTTTT
-	TRBJ2-3	TRBD1	TRBV28	CASSLIPQSGGDTQYF	TGTGCCAGCAGTTTAATCCCTCAATCAGGGGGAGATACGCAGTATTTT